Listed here is a single TCR beta chain. These data belong to a study of control samples from healthy donors and cancer patients. V shed 6 bases and J shed 6 bases, with 12 bases lying between them. The CDR3 length is 13 residues. The germline V gene has CDR1 SEHNR and CDR2 FQNEAQ (reference sequence). Repertoires were generated with immunoSEQ multiplex PCR, while TCRdb's copy carries only in-frame clones and drops some. The data contain about 110,000 clones, 90% of them singletons. This clonotype was obtained from a human donor in good health. The donor label of this sample is uncertain. Source material: blood. The chain uses TRBV7-9 and TRBJ2-4; TRBD2 might be the D (5 bases). CDR3 protein: CASSRGGRNIQYF. The CDR3 DNA sequence: TGTGCCAGCAGTCGGGGTGGCCGAAACATTCAGTACTTC.